The clone carrying this T cell receptor (beta chain) was seen only a few times. Antigen specificity is unknown. This CDR3 is 15 amino acids long. Germline V CDR1 and CDR2: DFQATT, SNEGSKA (reference sequence). Trimming pared 0 bases from V and 2 bases from J, leaving 14 bases between. This sample's time point: persistent/refractory GD, antithyroid drugs over 5 years with positive TRAb. Preparation of the TCR library used RNA extracted from PBMCs. Investigators report Graves' disease was diagnosed under American Thyroid Association guidelines. EDTA tubes received approximately 9 milliliters of collected peripheral blood. The sample originates from a study of regulatory T cells in long-lasting Graves disease. Study results and caveats: Rather than thyroid tissue, only peripheral blood underwent study.

Construction of TCR beta libraries relied on iRepertoire HTBI primers and on Arm-PCR targeting CDR3 regions. TCRdb fed the multiplex PCR reads into MiXCR, producing one record per CDR3 protein. The sample has about 460,000 distinct CDR3 sequences; less than 25% are singletons. Sequencing used peripheral blood mononuclear cells (PBMCs), obtained when the disease was refractory, from a patient treated with antithyroid drugs. The sequence was collected from a female donor with Graves disease. The chain links TRBV20-1 to TRBJ2-7; D is tentatively TRBD1 or TRBD2 (6 bases each). CDR3 bases: TGCAGTGCTAGAGATTTCCGGGGGCTTACCTACGAGCAGTACTTC. Protein product: CSARDFRGLTYEQYF.